The clone carrying this T cell receptor beta chain showed up just a few times. As yet, its antigen is unknown. The sample originates from a study of T cells after yellow fever vaccination. Regarding the study as a whole: The secondary response was weaker but peaked faster, day 5 versus 15. Contaminants from the bulk population, in the form of abundant clonotypes, could be found in FACS-sorted repertoires.

Conversion of TCR transcripts into cDNA relied on 5'RACE template switching, which added a universal primer site and UMIs. TCRdb redid the calling of the 5' RACE reads with MiXCR, one entry per CDR3 protein. The sample holds 160,000 or so distinct CDR3 sequences, about 7% seen once. Germline-derived CDR1 and CDR2 are LGHNA and YNFKEQ. This CDR3 comprises 16 residues. With V trimmed by 1 base and J by 3 bases, 6 bases remained unmatched. This TCR was recovered from a man in his late teens or twenties who received the YFV17D yellow fever vaccine. The V and J genes are TRBV4-2 and TRBJ1-5; TRBD1 aligns across 7 bases. The input for sequencing was CD4+ T cells sorted from PBMCs, taken 5 days after the first yellow fever vaccination. The CDR3 nucleotides read TGTGCCAGCAGCCAAGGGCAAGGGACAGCCAATCAGCCCCAGCATTTT. This encodes CASSQGQGTANQPQHF.